This T cell receptor (beta chain) was recovered during a study of shared clonotypes between healthy human individuals (TCRdb year 2020). With respect to the entire study: The cohort comprised two women and a few men aged 18 to 49 years. For each donor, CD4 naive and CD4 memory were each run on three plates, CD8 naive on two plates, and CD8 memory on one plate. To estimate repertoire size and how much clonotype sharing occurs between individuals, the study deeply sequenced the blood TCR repertoires of about 5 healthy adults. To increase sequencing depth and limit assay-specific biases, different laboratories used diverse techniques to prepare libraries and sequence TCR repertoires. Between about 0.85 and 8.9 billion PBMCs per donor were obtained by leukapheresis. The paper's findings and limits, for the study overall: Pairwise subsampling indicated that sequencing depth was expected to affect the degree of clonotype sharing among donors. Sharing across several donors was observed for around 5% of naive CD4, 3% to 3.5% of naive CD8, 2.3% of memory CD4, and around 0.4% of memory CD8 clonotypes. The small number of donors limited the genetic and exposure-history diversity represented. Even with the large sequencing depth, rarefaction of the sorted-subset datasets indicated that sequencing was incomplete. Compared with non-shared clonotypes, clonotypes shared by all four sorted-subset donors had higher generation probabilities. Sampling was restricted to blood, and TCR repertoires in tissues likely differ from the TCR repertoires found in blood. Naive subsets generally had larger estimated clonotype richness than memory subsets did.

Inclusive of the bounding cysteine and phenylalanine, the CDR3 is 14 residues long. The DNA shown is the 42-base CDR3, in frame from base 1. The germline V and J ends show losses of 8 bases and 4 bases respectively, and no gene match explains 3 bases of the junction. CDR1 and CDR2 were assigned from the germline V gene (reference sequence) as SGHNT and YYREEE. Using the deep immunoSEQ assay, TCR CDR3 regions were amplified from genomic DNA by multiplex PCR. Genomic DNA extracted from each cell subset was distributed evenly over all wells of several immunoSEQ 96-well plates, and each plate served as one replicate. For sorted subsets, roughly 200 ng of genomic DNA, equivalent to 25,000 to 35,000 T cell genomes, went into each replicate PCR. Purified libraries were quantified with a Qubit 3.0 fluorometer, sized on a Bioanalyzer 2100, and re-quantified with the KAPA Library Quantification kit. Every immunoSEQ 96-well plate was sequenced on a separate single-read 150-cycle Illumina NextSeq 550 flow cell. The original pipeline was this. Because the immunoSEQ output held only junctional sequences and lacked quality scores, the filtering could not match the filtering applied to full-length reads. To assign V/J genes and CDR3, sequences were annotated against IMGT germline references using PyIR, a Python wrapper for IgBLAST v1.9. Reads with weak V/J assignments (E-value above 1e-6), missing CDR3, stop codons, out-of-frame junctions, or ambiguous translated residues were removed. A V3J clonotype was defined by an identical inferred V gene, J gene, and CDR3 amino acid sequence. Percentage overlap between repertoires was calculated by dividing the number of shared unique clonotypes by the size of the smaller repertoire. RTK rarefaction, the Chao1 estimator, and Recon v2.1 estimates of unobserved clonotypes were used to assess repertoire richness. Generation probabilities were computed with OLGA for all TCRbeta clonotypes obtained by the gDNA method from a handful of donors. Here the immuneACCESS table is served through TCRdb, limited to in-frame sequences with V and J called. Missing clones are a known gap in these copies; in checked studies unresolved V genes cover under half, and the rest lacks a known reason. V, J and clone size are taken as reported in that table, and D and trimming were inferred from the DNA itself. The sample contains hundreds of thousands of clones, about 74% of them found a single time. Approximately 1.8% of the sample is held by the ten biggest clonotypes.

The donors were healthy, HIV-negative adults who had no recently reported acute infections or vaccinations. Only Caucasian adults living in Nashville, Tennessee, USA were represented among the donors. CD4+ T cells were enriched by magnetic negative selection; naive cells were then positively selected on CD45RA, and the negative fraction formed the memory subset. Blood was collected by leukapheresis, and PBMCs were isolated by Ficoll-Histopaque density gradient centrifugation and then cryopreserved in liquid nitrogen vapor phase. Purity and quantity of every magnetically sorted T cell population were checked by analytical flow cytometry. Genomic DNA was isolated from every sorted fraction and measured by UV absorbance on a Nanodrop 2000c. This clone came up once. The target of this receptor is not known. Within one base of it there is no much larger clone, and no base qualities were kept.

Sequencing was performed on memory CD4+ T cells sorted from blood. Explained via the paper, the cell subset or site label denotes: CD45RA-negative fraction. The rearranged segments are TRBV5-4 and TRBJ2-2; 12 junctional bases match TRBD2. The source of this sequence is a woman in her twenties or thirties in good health. The DNA is as follows: TGTGCCAGTAGGGGACTAGCGGGCACCGGGGAGCTGTTTTTT. It translates as CASRGLAGTGELFF.